Each of the 3 T cell receptor beta chains below was sequenced from the same sample in a study of shared clonotypes between healthy human individuals. Sequencing was performed with immunoSEQ multiplex PCR; in TCRdb, only in-frame clones are kept and a portion is missing. The sample includes a few million clones, around nine tenths seen only once; the top ten take under 0.15%. Sequenced input: naive CD4+ T cells sorted from blood. This sample's subset: CD45RA+ positively selected. The receptors derive from a man between 18 and 35 years old in good health.

This clone appeared a few times. Other DNA sequences in this sample translate to the same CDR3. The chain carries TRBV5-1 and TRBJ2-5, with 14 positions matching TRBD2. This CDR3 is 16 amino acids long. Germline V CDR1 and CDR2: SGHRS, YFSETQ. The V and J ends lost 4 bases and 1 base, in that order; junction bases with no gene match: 3. The CDR3 DNA reads TGCGCCAGCAGCCTAGGACTAGCGGGAGGCCAAGAGACCCAGTACTTC. Translated: CASSLGLAGGQETQYF.

The J gene is TRBJ2-1, the V gene TRBV4-3; D is ambiguous. The CDR3 is 14 amino acids. Germline CDR1 and CDR2: LGHNA and YSLEER. The V gene lost 4 bases and the J gene lost 3 bases, with 10 bases spanning the gap. This CDR3 is CASSPGPDYNEQFF. The CDR3 DNA reads as TGCGCCAGCAGCCCCGGGCCTGACTACAATGAGCAGTTCTTC.

This chain joins TRBV16 and TRBJ2-7; 9 bases are a match to TRBD1. Unmatched junction bases numbered 4, after V lost 2 bases and J lost 2 bases. Germline V gives CDR1 KGHSY, CDR2 FQNENV. The CDR3 is 15 residues long. The CDR3 loop reads CASSQNRGPAYEQYF. DNA of the CDR3: TGTGCCAGCAGCCAAAACAGGGGGCCAGCCTACGAGCAGTACTTC.